Below, 18 T cell receptor beta chains from the same sample are listed, as sequenced in a study of tumor-infiltrating lymphocytes in localized non-small cell lung cancer. The table came from immunoSEQ multiplex PCR; TCRdb's copy has only in-frame clones and leaves some out. The data hold some 8,400 clones, with 77% observed a single time. Sequenced material: lung tumor tissue. The receptors originated from a human donor with non-small cell lung cancer.

This clone was found a few times. The CDR3 DNA sequence: TGTGCCAGCAGTTTAAGGGGGCAGCCCCAGCATTTT. Translated: CASSLRGQPQHF. The J gene is TRBJ1-5, the V gene TRBV28, with a weak D call TRBD1 (6 bases). The germline V gene encodes CDR1 MDHEN and CDR2 SYDVKM. V was clipped by 2 bases and J by 7 bases, with 6 bases between them. This CDR3 is built from 12 residues.

The CDR3 sequence is CSASRDYEQYF. DNA for the CDR3: TGCAGTGCTAGTCGCGACTACGAGCAGTACTTC. The V and J genes are TRBV20-1 and TRBJ2-7, with D unresolved. CDR1 and CDR2 from the germline V gene are DFQATT and SNEGSKA (reference sequence). The CDR3 length is 11 residues. Trimming cost V 3 bases and J 3 bases, with 6 bases left between them.

The V call is TRBV7-2, the J call TRBJ2-4, with 9 positions matching TRBD1. The CDR3 is 15 residues long. The ends lost 4 bases at V and 8 bases at J; junction bases unmatched: 9. Per germline, CDR1 SGHTA and CDR2 FQGNSA. CDR3 sequence reads: CASSSPGQGIYIQYF. CDR3 nucleotides: TGTGCCAGCAGCTCTCCGGGACAGGGAATTTACATTCAGTACTTC.

The chain employs TRBV7-6 and TRBJ1-4; unclear D gene. Germline CDR1 and CDR2: SGHVS and FNYEAQ. V shed 1 base and J shed 5 bases, with 8 bases lying between them. The CDR3 covers 14 residues. The CDR3 sequence is CASSLGAVNEKLFF. The DNA for the CDR3 is TGTGCCAGCAGCTTAGGGGCAGTCAATGAAAAACTGTTTTTT.

The chain has TRBV7-9 and TRBJ2-4; TRBD1 matches 7 bases. CDR1 and CDR2 (germline): SEHNR, FQNEAQ (reference sequence). The CDR3 has 15 residues. The ends lost 1 base at V and 7 bases at J; junction bases unmatched: 7. CDR3 bases: TGTGCCAGCAGCTTAGAGGGGGCCCCGACTAACATTCAGTACTTC. Amino acids: CASSLEGAPTNIQYF.

This clone was recorded a few times. The V gene is TRBV7-2, the J gene TRBJ2-5; no clear D. Trimming took off 6 bases at V and 5 bases at J, with 13 bases between the two ends. The germline CDR1 and CDR2 sequences are SGHTA and FQGNSA. The CDR3 extends over 13 amino acids. CDR3 DNA: TGTGCCAGCAGTTCCTCGCGGCGGGAGACCCAGTACTTC. Amino acids: CASSSSRRETQYF.

In DNA form, the CDR3 reads TGTGCCAACGCGCTAGCGGGAGGTGGTGAGCAGTACTTC. It codes for CANALAGGGEQYF. The genes are TRBV10-3 and TRBJ2-7; 11 bases map to TRBD2. Germline values: CDR1 ENHRY, CDR2 SYGVKD. The trim removed 10 bases at V and 7 bases at J, leaving 9 bases unmatched. The CDR3 covers 13 residues.

The V call is TRBV19, the J call TRBJ2-3, with a possible D match to TRBD2 (5 bases). CDR3 length: 15 amino acids. Trimming shortened V by 3 bases and J by 4 bases, and 14 bases separated the two germline ends. Looked up from germline, CDR1 is LNHDA and CDR2 is SQIVND (reference sequence). The CDR3: CASSIGVSAADTQYF. CDR3 nucleotide sequence: TGTGCCAGTAGTATTGGGGTTAGCGCCGCAGATACGCAGTATTTT.

This clone was counted a few times. The rearrangement uses TRBV19 and TRBJ1-5; D gene unclear. The CDR3 spans 13 residues. From germline, CDR1 is LNHDA and CDR2 SQIVND (reference sequence). Trimming removed 3 bases from V and 4 bases from J, with 7 bases in between. CDR3 loop: CASSIMRNQPQHF. CDR3 sequence (DNA): TGTGCCAGTAGTATCATGAGGAATCAGCCCCAGCATTTT. Based on the CDR3 plus reference TRBV19 and TRBJ1-5, the full variable domain is DGGITQSPKYLFRKEGQNVTLSCEQNLNHDAMYWYRQDPGQGLRLIYYSQIVNDFQKGDIAEGYSVSREKKESFPLTVTSAQKNPTAFYLCASSIMRNQPQHFGDGTRLSIL.

The rearrangement joins TRBV14 to TRBJ2-5; 9 bases are shared with TRBD1. The CDR3 sequence is 16 residues long. Germline V gene data show CDR1 as SGHDN and CDR2 as FVKESK. Trimming removed 4 bases from V and 5 bases from J; junction bases left unmatched: 11. The CDR3 sequence is CASSPLGWTGVETQYF. The CDR3 nucleotides read TGTGCCAGCAGCCCCCTGGGCTGGACAGGGGTGGAGACCCAGTACTTC.

V usage is TRBV18 and J usage is TRBJ1-1; 7 positions agree with TRBD1. CDR3 length equals 15 residues. Trimming at V came to 1 base and at J to 1 base, leaving 3 bases not matched to a gene. Germline CDR1 KGHSH, CDR2 LQKENI. CDR3 protein: CASSPLGTANTEAFF. The DNA for the CDR3 is TGTGCCAGCTCACCACTTGGGACAGCGAACACTGAAGCTTTCTTT.

V and J are TRBV7-9 and TRBJ2-4; D is possibly TRBD1 or TRBD2 (8 bases each). CDR1 SEHNR and CDR2 FQNEAQ come from the germline V gene (reference sequence). This CDR3 has 17 amino acids. V dropped 5 bases and J dropped 10 bases, with 27 bases sitting between them. In DNA form, the CDR3 reads TGTGCCAGCAGCCCCTTTTTAGCGGGACAGGACAACAAGATTCAGTACTTC. Its protein product is CASSPFLAGQDNKIQYF.

This clone is classed as medium-sized. The genes are TRBV19 and TRBJ2-1, with 10 bases aligning to TRBD2. Per germline, CDR1 LNHDA and CDR2 SQIVND (reference sequence). V lost 6 bases and J lost 4; bases outside the gene matches: 6. The CDR3 runs 15 residues. Here the CDR3 DNA reads TGTGCCAGTAGCAGGACTAGCGGAGCTTACAATGAGCAGTTCTTC. This sequence encodes CASSRTSGAYNEQFF.

CDR3 in amino acids: CASSPDTNQPQHF. DNA for the CDR3: TGTGCCAGCAGCCCGGACACGAATCAGCCCCAGCATTTT. V and J are TRBV7-2 and TRBJ1-5; D is possibly TRBD1 (5 bases). The CDR3 consists of 13 residues. V lost 5 bases and J 4 bases, leaving 9 bases between the germline ends. Per germline, CDR1 SGHTA and CDR2 FQGNSA.

This sequence joins TRBV27 and TRBJ2-2, with TRBD1 matching 8 bases. Germline CDR1 reads MNHEY; CDR2 reads SMNVEV (reference sequence). This CDR3 comprises 14 residues. V was pared by 6 bases and J by 7 bases, with 7 bases of the junction left unmatched. The CDR3 loop reads CASSLTGVDGELFF. The CDR3 region has the DNA TGTGCCAGCAGCCTGACAGGGGTCGACGGGGAGCTGTTTTTT.

The chain employs TRBV11-2 and TRBJ1-1; TRBD1 aligns across 10 bases. Germline lookup yields CDR1 SGHAT and CDR2 FQNNGV. This CDR3 spans 17 amino acids. Trimming removed 4 bases from V and 1 base from J; junction bases left unmatched: 9. Here the CDR3 reads CASSSVPGQGRNTEAFF. The CDR3 region has the DNA TGTGCCAGCAGCTCAGTCCCGGGACAGGGGCGGAACACTGAAGCTTTCTTT.

The chain combines TRBV30 with TRBJ2-6; 7 bases line up with TRBD1. CDR1 GTSNPN and CDR2 SVGIG come from the germline V gene (reference sequence). The CDR3 sequence is 17 residues long. Trimming took 3 bases from V and 3 from J; bases not matched to a gene: 11. CDR3: CAWSMTGSKVGANVLTF. CDR3 DNA sequence: TGTGCCTGGAGCATGACAGGGTCGAAGGTTGGGGCCAACGTCCTGACTTTC.

The chain uses TRBV9 and TRBJ2-7; 10 bases are shared with TRBD1. Per germline, CDR1 SGDLS and CDR2 YYNGEE. This CDR3 is 13 amino acids long. V was pared by 4 bases and J by 7 bases, with 5 bases of the junction left unmatched. CDR3 sequence (DNA): TGTGCCAGCAGCAGACAGGGGGCCCAGGAGCAGTACTTC. Amino acid sequence: CASSRQGAQEQYF.